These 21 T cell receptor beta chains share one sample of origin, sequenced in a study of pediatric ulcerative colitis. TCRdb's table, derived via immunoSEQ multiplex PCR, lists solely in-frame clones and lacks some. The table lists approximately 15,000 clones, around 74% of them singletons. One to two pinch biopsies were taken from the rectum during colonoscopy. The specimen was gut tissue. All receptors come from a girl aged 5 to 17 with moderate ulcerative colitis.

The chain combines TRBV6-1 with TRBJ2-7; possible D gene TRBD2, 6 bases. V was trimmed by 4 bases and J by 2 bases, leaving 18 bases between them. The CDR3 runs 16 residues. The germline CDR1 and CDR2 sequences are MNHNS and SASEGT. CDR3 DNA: TGTGCCAGCAGTGCAAGTCGGGCTAGCGCCCCCTACGAGCAGTACTTC. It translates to CASSASRASAPYEQYF.

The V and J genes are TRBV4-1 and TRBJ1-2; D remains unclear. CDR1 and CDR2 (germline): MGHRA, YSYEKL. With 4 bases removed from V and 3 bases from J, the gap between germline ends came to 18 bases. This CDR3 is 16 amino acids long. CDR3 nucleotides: TGCGCCAGCAGCCCCATCGGACGGGCCGGCTACTATGGCTACACCTTC. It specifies CASSPIGRAGYYGYTF.

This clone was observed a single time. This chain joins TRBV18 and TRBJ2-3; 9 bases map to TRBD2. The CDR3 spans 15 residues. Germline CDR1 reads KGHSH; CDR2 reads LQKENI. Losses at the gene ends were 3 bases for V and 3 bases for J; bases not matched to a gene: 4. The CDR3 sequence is CASSPSGLATDTQYF. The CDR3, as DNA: TGTGCCAGCTCACCTTCCGGACTAGCGACAGATACGCAGTATTTT.

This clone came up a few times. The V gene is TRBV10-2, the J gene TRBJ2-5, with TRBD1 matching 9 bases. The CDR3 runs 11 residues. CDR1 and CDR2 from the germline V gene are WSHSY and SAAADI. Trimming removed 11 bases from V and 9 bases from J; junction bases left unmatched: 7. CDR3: CAGGQGAAQYF. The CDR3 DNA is TGCGCCGGGGGACAGGGCGCGGCCCAGTACTTC.

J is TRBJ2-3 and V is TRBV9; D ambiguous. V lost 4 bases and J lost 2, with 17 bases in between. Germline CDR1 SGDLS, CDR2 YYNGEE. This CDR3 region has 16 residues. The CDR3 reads CASSSEDPPSTDTQYF. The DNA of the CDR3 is TGTGCCAGCAGCTCTGAGGACCCGCCATCCACAGATACGCAGTATTTT.

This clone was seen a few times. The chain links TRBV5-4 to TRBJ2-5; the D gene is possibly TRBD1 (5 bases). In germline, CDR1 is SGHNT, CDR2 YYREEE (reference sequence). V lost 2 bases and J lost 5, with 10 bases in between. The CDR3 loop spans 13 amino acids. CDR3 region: CASSLGRVETQYF. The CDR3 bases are TGTGCCAGCAGCTTAGGCAGGGTGGAGACCCAGTACTTC.

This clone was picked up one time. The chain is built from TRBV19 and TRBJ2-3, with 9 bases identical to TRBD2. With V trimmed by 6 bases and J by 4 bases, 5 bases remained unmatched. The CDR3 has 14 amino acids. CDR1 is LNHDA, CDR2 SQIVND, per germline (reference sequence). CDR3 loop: CASRGGLASDTQYF. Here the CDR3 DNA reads TGTGCCAGTAGGGGAGGACTAGCGTCAGATACGCAGTATTTT. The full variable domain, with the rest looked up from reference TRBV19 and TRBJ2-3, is DGGITQSPKYLFRKEGQNVTLSCEQNLNHDAMYWYRQDPGQGLRLIYYSQIVNDFQKGDIAEGYSVSREKKESFPLTVTSAQKNPTAFYLCASRGGLASDTQYFGPGTRLTVL.

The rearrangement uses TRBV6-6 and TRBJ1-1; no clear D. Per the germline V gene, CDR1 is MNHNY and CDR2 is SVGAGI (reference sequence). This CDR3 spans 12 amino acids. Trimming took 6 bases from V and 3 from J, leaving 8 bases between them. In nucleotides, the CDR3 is TGTGCCAGCAGCCCCACGGACACTGAAGCTTTCTTT. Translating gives CASSPTDTEAFF.

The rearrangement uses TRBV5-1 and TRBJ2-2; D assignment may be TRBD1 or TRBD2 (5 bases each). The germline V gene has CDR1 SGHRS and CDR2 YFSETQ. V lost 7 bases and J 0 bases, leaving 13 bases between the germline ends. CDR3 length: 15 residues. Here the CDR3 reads CASDIGDPNTGELFF. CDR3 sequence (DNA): TGCGCCAGCGACATAGGGGACCCGAACACCGGGGAGCTGTTTTTT.

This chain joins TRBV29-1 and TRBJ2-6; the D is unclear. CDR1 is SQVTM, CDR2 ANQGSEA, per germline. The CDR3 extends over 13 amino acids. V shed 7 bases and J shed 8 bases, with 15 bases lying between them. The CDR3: CSAFEGPTNVLTF. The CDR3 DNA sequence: TGCAGCGCTTTTGAAGGTCCGACCAACGTCCTGACTTTC. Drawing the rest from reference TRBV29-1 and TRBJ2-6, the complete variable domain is SAVISQKPSRDICQRGTSLTIQCQVDSQVTMMFWYRQQPGQSLTLIATANQGSEATYESGFVIDKFPISRPNLTFSTLTVSNMSPEDSSIYLCSAFEGPTNVLTFGAGSRLTVL.

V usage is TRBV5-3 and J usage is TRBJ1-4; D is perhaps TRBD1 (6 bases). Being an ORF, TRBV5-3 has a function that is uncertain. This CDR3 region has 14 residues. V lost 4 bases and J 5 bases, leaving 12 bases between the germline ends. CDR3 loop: CARSLDRNNEKLFF. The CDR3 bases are TGTGCCAGAAGCCTGGACAGAAACAATGAAAAACTGTTTTTT.

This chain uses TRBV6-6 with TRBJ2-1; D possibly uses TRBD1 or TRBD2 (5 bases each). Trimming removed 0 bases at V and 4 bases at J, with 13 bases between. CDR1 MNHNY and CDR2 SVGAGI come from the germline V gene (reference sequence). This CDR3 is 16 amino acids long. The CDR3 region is CASSYSGPTLYNEQFF. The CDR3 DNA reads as TGTGCCAGCAGTTACTCGGGACCCACGCTATACAATGAGCAGTTCTTC.

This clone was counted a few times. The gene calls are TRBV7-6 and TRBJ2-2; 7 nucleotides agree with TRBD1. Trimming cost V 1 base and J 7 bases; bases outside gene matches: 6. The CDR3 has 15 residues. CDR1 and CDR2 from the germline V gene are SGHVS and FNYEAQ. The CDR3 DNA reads TGTGCCAGCAGCTTAGTGAGGGGGCAGCTCGGGGAGCTGTTTTTT. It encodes CASSLVRGQLGELFF.

CDR3 DNA: TGTGCCAGCAGCCCCAATCTGGGAGGCAATCAGCCCCAGCATTTT. It is translated as CASSPNLGGNQPQHF. V is TRBV6-6 and J is TRBJ1-5; D not certain. The germline CDR1 and CDR2 sequences are MNHNY and SVGAGI (reference sequence). Between the trimmed V and J ends, which lost 6 bases and 2 bases, there was a span of 14 bases. CDR3 length equals 15 residues.

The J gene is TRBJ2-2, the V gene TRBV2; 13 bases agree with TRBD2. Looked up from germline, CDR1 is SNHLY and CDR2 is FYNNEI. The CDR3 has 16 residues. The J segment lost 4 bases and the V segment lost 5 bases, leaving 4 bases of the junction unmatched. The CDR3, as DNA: TGTGCCAGCAGTACTAGCGGGAGGGCCTCCACCGGGGAGCTGTTTTTT. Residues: CASSTSGRASTGELFF.

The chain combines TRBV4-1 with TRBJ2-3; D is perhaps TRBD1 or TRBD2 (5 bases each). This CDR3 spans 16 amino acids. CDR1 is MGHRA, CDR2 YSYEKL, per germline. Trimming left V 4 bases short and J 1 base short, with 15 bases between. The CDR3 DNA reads TGCGCCAGCAGCCTCATTGGAAGGGGACGCACAGATACGCAGTATTTT. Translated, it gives CASSLIGRGRTDTQYF.

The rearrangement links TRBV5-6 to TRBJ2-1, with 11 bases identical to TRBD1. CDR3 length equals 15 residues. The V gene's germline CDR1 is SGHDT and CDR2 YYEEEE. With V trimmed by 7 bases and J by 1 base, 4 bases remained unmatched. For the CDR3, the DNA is TGTGCCAGCGGAGGACAGGGGGCTTCCTACAATGAGCAGTTCTTC. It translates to CASGGQGASYNEQFF.

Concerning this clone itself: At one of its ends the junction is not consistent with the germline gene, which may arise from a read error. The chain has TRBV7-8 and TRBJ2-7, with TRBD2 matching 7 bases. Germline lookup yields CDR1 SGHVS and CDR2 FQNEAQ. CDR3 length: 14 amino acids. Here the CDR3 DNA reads TGTGCCAGCAGCTCCGGACTAGTCTCCCACGAGCAGTACTTC. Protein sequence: CASSSGLVSHEQYF.

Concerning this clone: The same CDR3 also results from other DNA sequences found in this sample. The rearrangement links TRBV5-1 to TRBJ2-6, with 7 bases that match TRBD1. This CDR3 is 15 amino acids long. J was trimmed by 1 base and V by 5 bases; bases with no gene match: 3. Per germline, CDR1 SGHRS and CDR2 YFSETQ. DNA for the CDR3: TGCGCCAGCAGTCCACAGGGGTCTGGGGCCAACGTCCTGACTTTC. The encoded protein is CASSPQGSGANVLTF.

The CDR3 DNA follows: TGTGCCAGCGACAAAGCCCCGGGCACTGAAGCTTTCTTT. It translates to CASDKAPGTEAFF. This chain uses TRBV7-2 with TRBJ1-1; D not certain. V lost 8 bases to trimming and J lost 4 bases, with 14 bases between them. Germline V gene lookup returns CDR1 SGHTA and CDR2 FQGNSA. This CDR3 comprises 13 residues. Combining the CDR3 with reference TRBV7-2 and TRBJ1-1 gives the whole variable domain GAGVSQSPSNKVTEKGKDVELRCDPISGHTALYWYRQSLGQGLEFLIYFQGNSAPDKSGLPSDRFSAERTGGSVSTLTIQRTQQEDSAVYLCASDKAPGTEAFFGQGTRLTVV.

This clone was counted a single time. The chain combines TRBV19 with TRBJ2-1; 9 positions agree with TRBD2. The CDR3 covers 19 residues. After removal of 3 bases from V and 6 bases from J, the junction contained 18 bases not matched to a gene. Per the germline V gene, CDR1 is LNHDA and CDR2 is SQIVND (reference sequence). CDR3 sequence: CASSIAPARWREGPNEQFF. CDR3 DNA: TGTGCCAGTAGTATTGCGCCTGCTAGGTGGCGGGAGGGCCCCAATGAGCAGTTCTTC. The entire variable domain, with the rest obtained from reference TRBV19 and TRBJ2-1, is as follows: DGGITQSPKYLFRKEGQNVTLSCEQNLNHDAMYWYRQDPGQGLRLIYYSQIVNDFQKGDIAEGYSVSREKKESFPLTVTSAQKNPTAFYLCASSIAPARWREGPNEQFFGPGTRLTVL.